This T cell receptor (beta chain) was identified during a study of blood T cell repertoires in COVID-19 (dated by TCRdb to 2020 to 2021). For the wider study: Samples from collaborators originated in the United States, Italy and Spain and spanned both the acute and convalescent phases of COVID-19. The prospective study material was composed of cDNA or gDNA derived from T cells, B-cell-depleted T cells, or PBMCs. The dataset comprised deeply sampled blood TCRbeta repertoires from subjects exposed to, actively infected with, or recovered from COVID-19. The repertoires were made available in a free public database intended to serve as a resource for research on the immune response to SARS-CoV-2. Samples were obtained from the ongoing ImmuneRACE study (first 160 participants) and from some 1,200 subjects provided by 6 global collaborators. Sample metadata almost always included a de-identified subject ID, COVID-19 status, age in years and sex. Where available, HLA class I and class II types were obtained from metadata supplied by the sample provider rather than from assay-based typing.

Collaborating institutions collected whole blood in K2EDTA tubes following their own protocols. For TCRbeta analysis, collaborators shipped samples in one of three forms: frozen whole blood, isolated PBMCs, or DNA extracted from either of those sample types. As regards this clone: Its antigen is still unknown. Nothing much larger sits one base from this clone, and base qualities are not available.

The paper's findings and limits, for the study overall: The quantity of clinical and demographic metadata differed by source and by participant and was supplied without curation.

TCRbeta CDR3 regions were amplified from genomic DNA using the immunoSEQ Assay, a bias-controlled multiplex PCR. On the authors' methods: The number of nucleated cells in each sample was estimated from the amplification of reference gene primers within the assay. To quantify the absolute abundance of each unique TCRbeta CDR3 rearrangement, sequence reads were collapsed and filtered. For each sample, productive Simpson clonality was calculated by taking the square root of Simpson's diversity index across productive rearrangements. TCRdb obtained this table from immuneACCESS and retained in-frame rearrangements with V and J assigned. These tables miss some clones; where compared with another copy, unresolved V genes account for less than half of the shortfall, and the remainder is unexplained. Clonal size and the V and J genes are those of that table, whereas D and trimming came from the DNA. This sample is represented by some 54,000 clones; roughly nine tenths of them were singletons. Of the sample, 9% is held by the ten largest clones.

The CDR3 runs 11 residues from the cysteine to the phenylalanine. Of all the DNA, just the CDR3 is kept, 33 bases in frame from base 1. The germline V gene gives CDR1 as SQVTM and CDR2 as ANQGSEA. V lost 7 bases and J lost 1 base; the stretch between them is 7 bases long. Material: peripheral blood. The sequence is built from TRBV29-1 and TRBJ1-1; the D gene cannot be named for sure. The sequence was obtained from a man of 80 years or more with active or convalescent COVID-19. This receptor has the CDR3 CSGGQNTEAFF. The DNA is as follows: TGCAGCGGAGGGCAGAACACTGAAGCTTTCTTT.